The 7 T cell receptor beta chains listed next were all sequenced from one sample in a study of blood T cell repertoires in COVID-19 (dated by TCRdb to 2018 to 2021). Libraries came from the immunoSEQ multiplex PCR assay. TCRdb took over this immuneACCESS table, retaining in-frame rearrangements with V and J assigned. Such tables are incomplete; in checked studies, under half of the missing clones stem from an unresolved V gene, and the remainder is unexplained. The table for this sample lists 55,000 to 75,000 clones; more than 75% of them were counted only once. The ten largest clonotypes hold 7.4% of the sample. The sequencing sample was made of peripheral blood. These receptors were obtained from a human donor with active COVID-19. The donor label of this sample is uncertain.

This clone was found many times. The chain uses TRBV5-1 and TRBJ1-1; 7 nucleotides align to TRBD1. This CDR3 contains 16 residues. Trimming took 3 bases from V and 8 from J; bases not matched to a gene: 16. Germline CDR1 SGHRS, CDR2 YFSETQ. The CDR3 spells CASSYTGTDLGKEAFF. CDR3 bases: TGCGCCAGCAGCTATACCGGGACAGACCTTGGCAAAGAAGCTTTCTTT.

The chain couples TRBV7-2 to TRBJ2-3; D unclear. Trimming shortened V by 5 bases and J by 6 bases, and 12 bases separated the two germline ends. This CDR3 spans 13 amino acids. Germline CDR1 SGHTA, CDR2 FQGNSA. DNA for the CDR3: TGTGCCAGCAGCCAGTTAACCTTGGATACGCAGTATTTT. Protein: CASSQLTLDTQYF.

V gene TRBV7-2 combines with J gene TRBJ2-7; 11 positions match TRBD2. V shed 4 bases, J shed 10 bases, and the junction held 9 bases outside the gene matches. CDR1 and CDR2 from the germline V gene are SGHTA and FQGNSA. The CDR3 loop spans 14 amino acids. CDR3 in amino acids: CASSSEGLAGNQYF. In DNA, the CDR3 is TGTGCCAGCAGCTCAGAAGGACTAGCGGGCAATCAGTACTTC.

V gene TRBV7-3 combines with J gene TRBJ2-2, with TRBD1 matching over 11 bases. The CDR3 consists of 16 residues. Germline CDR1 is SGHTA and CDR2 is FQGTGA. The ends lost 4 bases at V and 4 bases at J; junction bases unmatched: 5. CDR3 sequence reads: CASSSRTGGGTGELFF. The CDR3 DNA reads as TGTGCCAGCAGCTCTAGGACAGGGGGCGGCACCGGGGAGCTGTTTTTT.

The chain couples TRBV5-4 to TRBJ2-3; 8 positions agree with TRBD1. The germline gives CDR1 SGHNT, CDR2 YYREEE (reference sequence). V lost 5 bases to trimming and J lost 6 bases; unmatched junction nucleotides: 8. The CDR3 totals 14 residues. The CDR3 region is CASRRQGSTDTQYF. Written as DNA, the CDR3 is TGTGCCAGCAGACGACAGGGGTCAACGGATACGCAGTATTTT.

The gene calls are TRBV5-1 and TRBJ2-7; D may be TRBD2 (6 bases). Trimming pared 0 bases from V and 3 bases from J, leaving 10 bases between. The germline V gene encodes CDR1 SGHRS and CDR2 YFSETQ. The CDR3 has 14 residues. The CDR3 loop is CASSLGWGDYEQYF. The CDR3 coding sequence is TGCGCCAGCAGCTTGGGATGGGGGGACTACGAGCAGTACTTC.

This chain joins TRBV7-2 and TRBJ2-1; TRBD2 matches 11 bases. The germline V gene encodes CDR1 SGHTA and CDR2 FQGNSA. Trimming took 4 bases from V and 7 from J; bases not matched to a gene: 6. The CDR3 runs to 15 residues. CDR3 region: CASSSPGLAANEQFF. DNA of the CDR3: TGTGCCAGCAGCTCTCCGGGACTAGCGGCTAATGAGCAGTTCTTC. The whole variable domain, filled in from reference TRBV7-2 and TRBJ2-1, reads GAGVSQSPSNKVTEKGKDVELRCDPISGHTALYWYRQSLGQGLEFLIYFQGNSAPDKSGLPSDRFSAERTGGSVSTLTIQRTQQEDSAVYLCASSSPGLAANEQFFGPGTRLTVL.